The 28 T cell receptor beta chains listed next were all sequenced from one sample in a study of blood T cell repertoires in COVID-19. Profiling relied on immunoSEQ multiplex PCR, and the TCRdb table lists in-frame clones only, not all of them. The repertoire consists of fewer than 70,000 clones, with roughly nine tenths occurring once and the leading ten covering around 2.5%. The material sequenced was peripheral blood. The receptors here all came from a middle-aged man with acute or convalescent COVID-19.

Written as DNA, the CDR3 is TGTGCCTGGAGTGGGGACAGGGTAGGCACCGAAGCTTTCTTT. Translation: CAWSGDRVGTEAFF. The V and J genes are TRBV30 and TRBJ1-1; 9 nucleotides align to TRBD1. Losses at the gene ends were 1 base for V and 8 bases for J; bases not matched to a gene: 8. CDR3 size: 14 residues. Germline loops: CDR1 GTSNPN, CDR2 SVGIG (reference sequence).

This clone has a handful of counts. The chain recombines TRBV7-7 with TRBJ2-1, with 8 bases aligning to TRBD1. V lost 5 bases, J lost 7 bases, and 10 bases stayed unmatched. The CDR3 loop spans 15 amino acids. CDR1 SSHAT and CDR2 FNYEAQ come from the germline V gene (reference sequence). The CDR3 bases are TGTGCCAGCAGCGAAACCCGACAGGGGACGAATGAGCAGTTCTTC. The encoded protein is CASSETRQGTNEQFF. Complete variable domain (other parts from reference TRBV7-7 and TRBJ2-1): GAGVSQSPRYKVTKRGQDVTLRCDPISSHATLYWYQQALGQGPEFLTYFNYEAQPDKSGLPSDRFSAERPEGSISTLTIQRTEQRDSAMYRCASSETRQGTNEQFFGPGTRLTVL.

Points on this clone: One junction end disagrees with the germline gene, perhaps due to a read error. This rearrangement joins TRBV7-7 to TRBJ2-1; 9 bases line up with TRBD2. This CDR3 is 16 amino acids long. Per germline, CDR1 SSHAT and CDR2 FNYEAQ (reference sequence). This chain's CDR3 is CASSLASGAPYNEQFF. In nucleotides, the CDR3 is TGTGCTAGCAGCTTAGCTAGCGGGGCGCCGTACAATGAGCAGTTCTTC.

The CDR3 region is CASASGSGWQETQYF. The CDR3 nucleotides read TGTGCCAGTGCTAGCGGGAGTGGGTGGCAAGAGACCCAGTACTTC. The rearrangement links TRBV19 to TRBJ2-5; 10 positions match TRBD2. J was trimmed by 2 bases and V by 8 bases; bases with no gene match: 8. The V gene's germline CDR1 is LNHDA and CDR2 SQIVND (reference sequence). The CDR3 loop spans 15 amino acids.

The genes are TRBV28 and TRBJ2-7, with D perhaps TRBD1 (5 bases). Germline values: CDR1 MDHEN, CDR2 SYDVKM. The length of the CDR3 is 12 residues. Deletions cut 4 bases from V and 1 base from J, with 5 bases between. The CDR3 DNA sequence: TGTGCCAGCAGTTCAGGGTCCTACGAGCAGTACTTC. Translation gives CASSSGSYEQYF.

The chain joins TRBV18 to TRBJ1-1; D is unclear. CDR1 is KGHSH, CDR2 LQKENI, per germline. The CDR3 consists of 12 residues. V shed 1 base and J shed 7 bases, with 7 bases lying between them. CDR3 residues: CASSPQSVEAFF. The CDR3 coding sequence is TGTGCCAGCTCACCACAGAGCGTTGAAGCTTTCTTT.

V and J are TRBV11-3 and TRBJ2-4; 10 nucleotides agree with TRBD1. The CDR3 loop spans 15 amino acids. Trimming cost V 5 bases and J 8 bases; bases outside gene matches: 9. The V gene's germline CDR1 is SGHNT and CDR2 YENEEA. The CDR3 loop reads CASSTRDRGEDIQYF. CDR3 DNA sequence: TGTGCCAGCAGCACCCGGGACAGGGGAGAGGACATTCAGTACTTC.

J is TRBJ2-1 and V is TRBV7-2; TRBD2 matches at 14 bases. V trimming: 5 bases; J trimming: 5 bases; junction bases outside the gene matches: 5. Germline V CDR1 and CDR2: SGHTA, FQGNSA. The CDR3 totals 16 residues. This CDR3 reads CASSPPGLAGDNEQFF. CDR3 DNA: TGTGCCAGCAGCCCCCCGGGACTAGCGGGAGACAATGAGCAGTTCTTC.

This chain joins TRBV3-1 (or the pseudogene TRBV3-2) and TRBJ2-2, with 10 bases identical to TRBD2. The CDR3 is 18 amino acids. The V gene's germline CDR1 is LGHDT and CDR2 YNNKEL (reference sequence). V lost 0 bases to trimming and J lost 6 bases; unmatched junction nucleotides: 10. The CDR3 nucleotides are TGTGCCAGCAGCCAAGATTTGGGACTAGCGCCTCGGTCCGGGGAGCTGTTTTTT. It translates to CASSQDLGLAPRSGELFF.

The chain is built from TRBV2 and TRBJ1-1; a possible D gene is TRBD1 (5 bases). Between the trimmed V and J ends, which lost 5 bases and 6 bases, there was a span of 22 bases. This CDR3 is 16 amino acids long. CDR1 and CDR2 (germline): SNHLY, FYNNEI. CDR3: CASSKDPQVKGAEAFF. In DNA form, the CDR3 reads TGTGCCAGCAGTAAGGACCCACAGGTAAAAGGAGCTGAAGCTTTCTTT.

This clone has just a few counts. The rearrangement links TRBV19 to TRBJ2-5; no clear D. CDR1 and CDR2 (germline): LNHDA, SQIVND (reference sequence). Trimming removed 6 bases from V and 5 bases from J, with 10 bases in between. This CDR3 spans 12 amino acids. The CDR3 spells CASSLRWETQYF. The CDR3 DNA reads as TGTGCCAGTAGCCTCAGGTGGGAGACCCAGTACTTC.

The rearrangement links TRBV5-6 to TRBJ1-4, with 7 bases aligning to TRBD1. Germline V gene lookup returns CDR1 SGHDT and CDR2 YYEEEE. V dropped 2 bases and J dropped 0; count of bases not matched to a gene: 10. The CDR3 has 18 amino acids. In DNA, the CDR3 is TGTGCCAGCAGCTTAACAGGGGTATTCCCCGCAACTAATGAAAAACTGTTTTTT. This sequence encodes CASSLTGVFPATNEKLFF.

The CDR3 DNA is TGTGCCACCAGTGATTTCTGGGGAGGGACTCCTTGCAACTACGAGCAGTACGTC. It translates to CATSDFWGGTPCNYEQYV. This chain links TRBV24-1 with TRBJ2-7, with 7 nucleotides matching TRBD2. The trim removed 1 base at V and 3 bases at J, leaving 14 bases unmatched. This CDR3 has 18 residues. Germline V gene data show CDR1 as KGHDR and CDR2 as SFDVKD.

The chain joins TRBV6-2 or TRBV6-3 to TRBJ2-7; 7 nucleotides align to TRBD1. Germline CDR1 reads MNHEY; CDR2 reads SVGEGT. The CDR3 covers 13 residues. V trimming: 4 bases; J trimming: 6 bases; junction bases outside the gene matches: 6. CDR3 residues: CASSFTGVGEQYV. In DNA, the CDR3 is TGTGCCAGCAGTTTCACAGGGGTAGGCGAGCAGTACGTC.

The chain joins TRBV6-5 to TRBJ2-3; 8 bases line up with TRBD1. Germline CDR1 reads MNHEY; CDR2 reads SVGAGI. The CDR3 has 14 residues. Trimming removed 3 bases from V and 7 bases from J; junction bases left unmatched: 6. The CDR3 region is CASSYRTGPNTQYF. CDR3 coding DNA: TGTGCCAGCAGTTATAGGACAGGGCCAAATACGCAGTATTTT.

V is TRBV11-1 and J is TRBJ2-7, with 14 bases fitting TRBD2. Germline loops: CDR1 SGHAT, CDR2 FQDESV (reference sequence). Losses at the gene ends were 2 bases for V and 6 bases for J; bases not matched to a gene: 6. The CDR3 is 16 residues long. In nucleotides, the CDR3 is TGTGCCAGCAGCTTACTCGGGACTAGCGGGAGTATCGAGCAGTACTTC. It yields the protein CASSLLGTSGSIEQYF.

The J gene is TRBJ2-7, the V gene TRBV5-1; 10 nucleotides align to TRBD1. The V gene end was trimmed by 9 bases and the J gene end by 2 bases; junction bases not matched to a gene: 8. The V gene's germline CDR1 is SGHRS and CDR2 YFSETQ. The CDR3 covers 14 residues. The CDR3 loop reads CAITDRGSTYEQYV. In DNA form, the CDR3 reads TGCGCCATTACGGACAGGGGGAGTACCTACGAGCAGTACGTC.

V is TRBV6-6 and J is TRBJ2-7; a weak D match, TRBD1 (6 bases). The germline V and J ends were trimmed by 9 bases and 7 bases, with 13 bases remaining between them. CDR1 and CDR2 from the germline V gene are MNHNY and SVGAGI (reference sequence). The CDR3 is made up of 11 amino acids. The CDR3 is CASAGEKEQYV. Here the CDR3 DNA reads TGTGCCAGTGCAGGGGAGAAGGAGCAGTACGTC.

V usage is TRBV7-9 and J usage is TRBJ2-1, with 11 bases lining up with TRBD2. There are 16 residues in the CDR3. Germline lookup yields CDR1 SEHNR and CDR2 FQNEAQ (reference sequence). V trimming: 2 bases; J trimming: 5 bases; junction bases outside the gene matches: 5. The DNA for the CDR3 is TGTGCCAGCAGCTTACAACTAGCGGGAGCGAACAATGAGCAGTTCTTC. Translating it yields CASSLQLAGANNEQFF.

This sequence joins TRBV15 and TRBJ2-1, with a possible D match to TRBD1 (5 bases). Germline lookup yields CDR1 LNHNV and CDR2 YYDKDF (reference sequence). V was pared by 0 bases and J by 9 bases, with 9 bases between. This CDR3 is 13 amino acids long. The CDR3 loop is CATSRDQGFEQFF. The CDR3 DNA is TGTGCCACCAGCAGAGATCAGGGTTTTGAGCAGTTCTTC.

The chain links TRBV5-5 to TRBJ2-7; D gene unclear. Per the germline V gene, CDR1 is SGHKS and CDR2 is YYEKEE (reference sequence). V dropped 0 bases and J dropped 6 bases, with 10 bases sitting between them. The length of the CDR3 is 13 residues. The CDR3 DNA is TGTGCCAGCAGCTTGGCCTTAGGAGCCGAGCAGTACGTC. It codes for CASSLALGAEQYV.

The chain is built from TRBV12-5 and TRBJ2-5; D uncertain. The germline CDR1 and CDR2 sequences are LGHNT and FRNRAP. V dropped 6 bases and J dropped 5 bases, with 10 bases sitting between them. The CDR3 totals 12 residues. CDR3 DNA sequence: TGTGCTAGTGGCTCCACCAGTGAGACCCAGTACTTC. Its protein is CASGSTSETQYF. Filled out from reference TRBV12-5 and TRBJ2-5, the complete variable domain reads DARVTQTPRHKVTEMGQEVTMRCQPILGHNTVFWYRQTMMQGLELLAYFRNRAPLDDSGMPKDRFSAEMPDATLATLKIQPSEPRDSAVYFCASGSTSETQYFGPGTRLLVL.

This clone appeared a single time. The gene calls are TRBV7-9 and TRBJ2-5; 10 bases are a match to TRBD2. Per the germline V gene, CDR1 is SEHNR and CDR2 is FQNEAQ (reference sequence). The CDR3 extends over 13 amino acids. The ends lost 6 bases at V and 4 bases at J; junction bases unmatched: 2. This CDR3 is CASRKREGETQYF. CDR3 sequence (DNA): TGTGCCAGCAGGAAGCGGGAGGGAGAGACCCAGTACTTC.

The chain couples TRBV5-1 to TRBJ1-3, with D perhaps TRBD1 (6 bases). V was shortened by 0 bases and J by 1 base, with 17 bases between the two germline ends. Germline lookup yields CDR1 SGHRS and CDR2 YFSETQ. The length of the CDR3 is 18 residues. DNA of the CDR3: TGCGCCAGCAGCTTGGGTCCGCCAGGGGCGGATTCTGGAAACACCATATATTTT. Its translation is CASSLGPPGADSGNTIYF.

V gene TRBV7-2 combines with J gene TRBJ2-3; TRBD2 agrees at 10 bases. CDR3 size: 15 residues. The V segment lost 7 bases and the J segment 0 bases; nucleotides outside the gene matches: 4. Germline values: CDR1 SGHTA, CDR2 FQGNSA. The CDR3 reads CASKREGRSTDTQYF. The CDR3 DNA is TGTGCCAGCAAGCGGGAGGGTCGAAGCACAGATACGCAGTATTTT.

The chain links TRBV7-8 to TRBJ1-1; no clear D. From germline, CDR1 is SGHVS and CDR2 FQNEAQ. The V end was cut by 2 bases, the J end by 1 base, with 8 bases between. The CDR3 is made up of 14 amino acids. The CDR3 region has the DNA TGTGCCAGCAGCTTATCCCCAGAGAACACTGAAGCTTTCTTT. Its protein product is CASSLSPENTEAFF.

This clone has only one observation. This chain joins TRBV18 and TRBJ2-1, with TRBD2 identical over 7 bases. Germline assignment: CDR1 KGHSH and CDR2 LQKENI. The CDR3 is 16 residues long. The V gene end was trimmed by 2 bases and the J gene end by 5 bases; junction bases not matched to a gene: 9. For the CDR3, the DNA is TGTGCCAGCTCACCATGGCTAGCGGACAAAAACAATGAGCAGTTCTTC. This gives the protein CASSPWLADKNNEQFF. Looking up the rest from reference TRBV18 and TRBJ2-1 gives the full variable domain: NAGVMQNPRHLVRRRGQEARLRCSPMKGHSHVYWYRQLPEEGLKFMVYLQKENIIDESGMPKERFSAEFPKEGPSILRIQQVVRGDSAAYFCASSPWLADKNNEQFFGPGTRLTVL.

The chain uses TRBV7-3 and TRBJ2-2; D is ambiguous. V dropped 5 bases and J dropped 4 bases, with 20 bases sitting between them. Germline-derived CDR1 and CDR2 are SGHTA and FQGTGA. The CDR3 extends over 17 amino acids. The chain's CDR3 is CASSRENGGLSTGELFF. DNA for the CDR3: TGTGCCAGCAGCCGAGAGAACGGTGGGCTTTCCACCGGGGAGCTGTTTTTT. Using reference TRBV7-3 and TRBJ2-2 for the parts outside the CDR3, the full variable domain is GAGVSQTPSNKVTEKGKYVELRCDPISGHTALYWYRQSLGQGPEFLIYFQGTGAADDSGLPNDRFFAVRPEGSVSTLKIQRTERGDSAVYLCASSRENGGLSTGELFFGEGSRLTVL.